The 24 T cell receptor beta chains below all came from one sample that was sequenced in a study of T cell repertoires in cytomegalovirus infection. TCRdb processed the reads anew with MiXCR; each CDR3 protein has one entry. The table lists about 530,000 distinct CDR3 sequences, roughly 29% of them singletons. The specimen sequenced was PBMCs. Source of these receptors: a human donor in good health (CMV status not recorded). Some clones in this sample may be carry-over from other donors' samples.

V and J are TRBV28 and TRBJ1-1, with TRBD1 identical over 9 bases. CDR1 is MDHEN and CDR2 is SYDVKM in the germline V gene. The V and J ends lost 5 bases and 5 bases, in that order; junction bases with no gene match: 12. The CDR3 runs 16 residues. The CDR3 sequence is CASSPTGTGMGTEAFF. Here the CDR3 DNA reads TGTGCCAGCAGTCCGACCGGGACAGGGATGGGAACTGAAGCTTTCTTT.

J is TRBJ2-7 and V is TRBV28, with 9 nucleotides matching TRBD1. Germline V CDR1 and CDR2: MDHEN, SYDVKM. Trimming cost V 4 bases and J 5 bases; bases outside gene matches: 9. The CDR3 spans 15 residues. CDR3 sequence: CASSSPGQGWDEQYF. For the CDR3, the DNA is TGTGCCAGCAGTTCCCCCGGACAGGGGTGGGACGAGCAGTACTTC.

This clonotype was seen more than once but under ten times. The DNA for the CDR3 is TGTGCCAGCAGTTTTCCCGGGGACGGGGAGCTGTTTTTT. This sequence encodes CASSFPGDGELFF. The chain has TRBV27 and TRBJ2-2; TRBD2 might be the D (5 bases). Between the trimmed V and J ends, which lost 3 bases and 7 bases, there was a span of 9 bases. The germline gives CDR1 MNHEY, CDR2 SMNVEV (reference sequence). The CDR3 is 13 amino acids.

The rearrangement links TRBV12-3 or TRBV12-4 to TRBJ2-4, with 15 bases matching TRBD2. V gave up 3 bases and J gave up 0 bases; unmatched junction bases: 15. The CDR3 runs to 22 residues. Here the CDR3 reads CASSFRGLAGGFGSLAKNIQYF. CDR3 in DNA: TGTGCCAGCAGTTTCAGGGGACTAGCGGGAGGATTCGGTTCTCTAGCCAAAAACATTCAGTACTTC.

This clonotype was counted at least ten times. CDR3 bases: TGTGCCAGCAGCTTCGACACGAACACTGAAGCTTTCTTT. Protein product: CASSFDTNTEAFF. V and J are TRBV7-9 and TRBJ1-1; D unresolved. V was pared by 3 bases and J by 1 base, with 6 bases between. This CDR3 is built from 13 residues. From germline, CDR1 is SEHNR and CDR2 FQNEAQ (reference sequence). Together with reference TRBV7-9 and TRBJ1-1, the CDR3 gives the full variable domain: DTGVSQNPRHKITKRGQNVTFRCDPISEHNRLYWYRQTLGQGPEFLTYFQNEAQLEKSRLLSDRFSAERPKGSFSTLEIQRTEQGDSAMYLCASSFDTNTEAFFGQGTRLTVV.

This chain joins TRBV7-2 and TRBJ1-5; D ambiguous. There are 16 residues in the CDR3. Germline loops: CDR1 SGHTA, CDR2 FQGNSA. The V end was cut by 5 bases, the J end by 0 bases, with 14 bases between. The CDR3, as DNA: TGTGCCAGCAGCCAACATGCCGGGAATAGCAATCAGCCCCAGCATTTT. Encoded protein: CASSQHAGNSNQPQHF.

The chain has TRBV12-3 or TRBV12-4 and TRBJ2-7; TRBD2 aligns across 12 bases. The ends lost 1 base at V and 2 bases at J; junction bases unmatched: 3. The CDR3 consists of 16 residues. CDR3 in amino acids: CASSLGTSGIAYEQYF. The CDR3 nucleotides read TGTGCCAGCAGTTTAGGGACTAGCGGGATAGCCTACGAGCAGTACTTC.

V and J are TRBV6-6 and TRBJ1-2; 7 nucleotides agree with TRBD1. Unmatched junction bases numbered 4, after V lost 5 bases and J lost 1 base. This CDR3 is built from 14 residues. Per the germline V gene, CDR1 is MNHNY and CDR2 is SVGAGI (reference sequence). CDR3 protein: CASSIGGVNYGYTF. CDR3 coding DNA: TGTGCCAGCAGTATAGGGGGCGTTAACTATGGCTACACCTTC.

The chain couples TRBV27 to TRBJ1-2, with D perhaps matching TRBD1 (5 bases). This CDR3 contains 14 residues. Germline assignment: CDR1 MNHEY and CDR2 SMNVEV (reference sequence). Trimming removed 6 bases from V and 6 bases from J, with 17 bases in between. The CDR3 sequence is CASRTRDRGNGYTF. The CDR3 DNA sequence: TGTGCCAGCAGGACGCGGGACCGGGGAAATGGCTACACCTTC.

This clonotype was recorded many times. Written as DNA, the CDR3 is TGTGCCAGCAGCTTATCCGGCAGCGGGGCCTACAATGAGCAGTTCTTC. It translates to CASSLSGSGAYNEQFF. The V gene is TRBV7-9, the J gene TRBJ2-1; 7 positions agree with TRBD2. V lost 2 bases to trimming and J lost 2 bases; unmatched junction nucleotides: 6. The germline V gene encodes CDR1 SEHNR and CDR2 FQNEAQ (reference sequence). The CDR3 runs 16 residues.

In its sample, this clonotype was seen a few times. This rearrangement joins TRBV20-1 to TRBJ2-3; a weak D match, TRBD2 (5 bases). V was cut by 5 bases and J by 2 bases, with 14 bases left in between. The CDR3 sequence is 14 residues long. CDR1 and CDR2 from the germline V gene are DFQATT and SNEGSKA (reference sequence). CDR3 in DNA: TGCAGTGCTCAGCCCGACTATTACACAGATACGCAGTATTTT. Its protein is CSAQPDYYTDTQYF.

This chain uses TRBV7-6 with TRBJ1-1, with TRBD1 as a possible D gene (5 bases). V lost 5 bases and J lost 2, with 12 bases in between. CDR3 length: 14 residues. Germline CDR1 is SGHVS and CDR2 is FNYEAQ. Written as DNA, the CDR3 is TGTGCCAGCAGCCCGGGACGGATAAACACTGAAGCTTTCTTT. Encoded protein: CASSPGRINTEAFF.

This clonotype was seen only a few times. V gene TRBV11-3 combines with J gene TRBJ1-1, with a possible D match to TRBD1 (5 bases). The germline V gene encodes CDR1 SGHNT and CDR2 YENEEA. The CDR3 is 17 residues long. Trimming removed 0 bases at V and 1 base at J, with 15 bases between. CDR3 in DNA: TGTGCCAGCAGCTTAGACCAGGGAGGCTGGTCGAACACTGAAGCTTTCTTT. Its protein product is CASSLDQGGWSNTEAFF.

This clonotype was seen many times. The rearrangement joins TRBV7-2 to TRBJ1-5, with a possible D match to TRBD1 (5 bases). Germline lookup yields CDR1 SGHTA and CDR2 FQGNSA. The CDR3 totals 16 residues. Trimming stripped 2 bases from V and 0 bases from J, with 11 bases between. The CDR3 loop is CASSLSGIYSNQPQHF. The CDR3 nucleotides are TGTGCCAGCAGCTTATCAGGGATTTATAGCAATCAGCCCCAGCATTTT. Using reference TRBV7-2 and TRBJ1-5 for the parts outside the CDR3, the full variable domain is GAGVSQSPSNKVTEKGKDVELRCDPISGHTALYWYRQSLGQGLEFLIYFQGNSAPDKSGLPSDRFSAERTGGSVSTLTIQRTQQEDSAVYLCASSLSGIYSNQPQHFGDGTRLSIL.

There are many counts of this clonotype. This sequence joins TRBV7-2 and TRBJ2-3, with 7 bases identical to TRBD2. The V gene end was trimmed by 5 bases and the J gene end by 1 base; junction bases not matched to a gene: 6. The CDR3 is 15 amino acids. Germline-derived CDR1 and CDR2 are SGHTA and FQGNSA. CDR3 coding DNA: TGTGCCAGCAGCCCCGGACTAGGGGGCACAGATACGCAGTATTTT. Translation: CASSPGLGGTDTQYF.

This clonotype has only a few counts. The rearrangement joins TRBV6-1 to TRBJ1-1; 8 nucleotides match TRBD1. V gave up 6 bases and J gave up 3 bases; unmatched junction bases: 6. CDR1 is MNHNS, CDR2 SASEGT, per germline. This CDR3 region has 14 residues. The CDR3 protein is CASSVTGADTEAFF. CDR3 coding DNA: TGTGCCAGCAGCGTGACAGGGGCGGACACTGAAGCTTTCTTT.

This clonotype was seen only a few times. V and J are TRBV20-1 and TRBJ2-7; TRBD2 matches 11 bases. Germline loops: CDR1 DFQATT, CDR2 SNEGSKA (reference sequence). Trimming cost V 5 bases and J 2 bases; bases outside gene matches: 8. This CDR3 region has 15 residues. The CDR3 nucleotides are TGCAGTGCTTCACCTGGACTAGCGGGTCCCTACGAGCAGTACTTC. Its translation is CSASPGLAGPYEQYF.

This clonotype came up a few times. The rearrangement links TRBV11-2 to TRBJ1-1, with 9 bases matching TRBD1. Germline CDR1 reads SGHAT; CDR2 reads FQNNGV. CDR3 length equals 13 residues. The V and J ends lost 4 bases and 11 bases, in that order; junction bases with no gene match: 8. CDR3 sequence reads: CASSSRQGGEAFF. DNA for the CDR3: TGTGCCAGCAGCTCCCGACAGGGGGGCGAGGCTTTCTTT. Combining the CDR3 with reference TRBV11-2 and TRBJ1-1 gives the whole variable domain EAGVAQSPRYKIIEKRQSVAFWCNPISGHATLYWYQQILGQGPKLLIQFQNNGVVDDSQLPKDRFSAERLKGVDSTLKIQPAKLEDSAVYLCASSSRQGGEAFFGQGTRLTVV.

This clonotype appeared once. The V gene is TRBV5-1, the J gene TRBJ2-3; 10 bases align to TRBD2. The CDR3 length is 17 residues. CDR1 and CDR2 from the germline V gene are SGHRS and YFSETQ. After removal of 4 bases from V and 0 bases from J, the junction contained 8 bases not matched to a gene. CDR3 in amino acids: CASSGKAGGPSTDTQYF. As DNA, the CDR3 is TGCGCCAGCAGCGGAAAAGCGGGAGGGCCAAGCACAGATACGCAGTATTTT.

The chain uses TRBV28 and TRBJ2-1, with D possibly TRBD2 on 5 matching bases. The CDR3 is made up of 16 amino acids. Germline CDR1 is MDHEN and CDR2 is SYDVKM. Between the trimmed V and J ends, which lost 4 bases and 2 bases, there was a span of 15 bases. The CDR3 DNA reads TGTGCCAGCAGTTCGCATGAGGGCCAGCCCTACAATGAGCAGTTCTTC. Translation gives CASSSHEGQPYNEQFF.

This clonotype was detected a few times. The chain employs TRBV10-3 and TRBJ2-1; D possibly corresponds to TRBD2 (6 bases). The V and J ends lost 6 bases and 3 bases respectively, with 6 bases between them. Germline assignment: CDR1 ENHRY and CDR2 SYGVKD. This CDR3 is built from 12 residues. The CDR3 sequence: CAISGSYNEQFF. CDR3 coding DNA: TGTGCCATCAGCGGGAGCTACAATGAGCAGTTCTTC.

The chain recombines TRBV6-5 with TRBJ2-6, with D unclear. From germline, CDR1 is MNHEY and CDR2 SVGAGI. CDR3 length: 13 amino acids. V lost 0 bases to trimming and J lost 11 bases, with 8 bases between them. CDR3 DNA sequence: TGTGCCAGCAGTTACTCAGGGAAGGACGTCCTGACTTTC. It translates to CASSYSGKDVLTF.

This clonotype was picked up one time. The gene calls are TRBV7-2 and TRBJ2-5; TRBD2 matches 13 bases. The trim removed 5 bases at V and 3 bases at J, leaving 6 bases unmatched. In germline, CDR1 is SGHTA, CDR2 FQGNSA. The CDR3 sequence is 16 residues long. CDR3 DNA: TGTGCCAGCAGCAAACTAGCGGGAGGGGGAAAAGAGACCCAGTACTTC. This sequence encodes CASSKLAGGGKETQYF.

This chain uses TRBV11-2 with TRBJ2-5; D not resolved. Per germline, CDR1 SGHAT and CDR2 FQNNGV. The CDR3 is made up of 12 amino acids. Trimming removed 3 bases at V and 3 bases at J, with 5 bases between. The CDR3 coding sequence is TGTGCCAGCAGCTTCCAAGAAGAGACCCAGTACTTC. Translation: CASSFQEETQYF.